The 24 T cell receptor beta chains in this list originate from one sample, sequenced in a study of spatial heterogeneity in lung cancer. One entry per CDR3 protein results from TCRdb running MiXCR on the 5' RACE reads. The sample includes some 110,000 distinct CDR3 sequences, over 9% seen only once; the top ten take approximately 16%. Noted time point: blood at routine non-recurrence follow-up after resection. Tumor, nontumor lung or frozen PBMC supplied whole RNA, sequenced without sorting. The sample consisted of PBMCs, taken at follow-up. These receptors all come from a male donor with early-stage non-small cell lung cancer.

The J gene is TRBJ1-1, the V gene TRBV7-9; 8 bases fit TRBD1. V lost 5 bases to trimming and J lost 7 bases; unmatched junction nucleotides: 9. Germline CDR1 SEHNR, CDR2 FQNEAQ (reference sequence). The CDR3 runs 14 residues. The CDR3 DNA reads TGTGCCAGCAGCCCGGGGCAGGGGGCTAGTGAAGCTTTCTTT. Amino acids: CASSPGQGASEAFF.

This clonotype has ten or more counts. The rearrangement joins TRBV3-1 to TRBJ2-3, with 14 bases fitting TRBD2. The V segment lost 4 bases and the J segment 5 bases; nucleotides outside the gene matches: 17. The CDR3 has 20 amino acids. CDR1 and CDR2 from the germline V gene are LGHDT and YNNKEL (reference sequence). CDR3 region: CASSRKTGTSGGRRGDTQYF. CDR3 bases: TGTGCCAGCAGCCGCAAAACCGGGACTAGCGGGGGACGCCGGGGAGATACGCAGTATTTT.

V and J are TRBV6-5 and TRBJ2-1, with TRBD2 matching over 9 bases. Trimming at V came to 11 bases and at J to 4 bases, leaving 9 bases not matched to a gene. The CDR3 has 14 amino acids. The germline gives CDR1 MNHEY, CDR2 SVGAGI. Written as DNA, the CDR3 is TGTGCCTCCGCGGGCGGGGGGGTATACAATGAGCAGTTCTTC. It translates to CASAGGGVYNEQFF.

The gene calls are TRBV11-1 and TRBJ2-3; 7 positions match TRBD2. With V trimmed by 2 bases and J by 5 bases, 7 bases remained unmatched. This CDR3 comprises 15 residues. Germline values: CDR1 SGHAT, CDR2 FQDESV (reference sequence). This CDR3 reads CASSLRWEGRDTQYF. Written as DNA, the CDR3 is TGTGCCAGCAGCTTAAGATGGGAGGGGAGAGATACGCAGTATTTT.

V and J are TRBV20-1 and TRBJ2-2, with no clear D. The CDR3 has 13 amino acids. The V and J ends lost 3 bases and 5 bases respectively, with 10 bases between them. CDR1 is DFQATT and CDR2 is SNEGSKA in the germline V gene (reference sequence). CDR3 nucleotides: TGCAGTGCTAGGCAGACTGCAACCGGGGAGCTGTTTTTT. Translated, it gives CSARQTATGELFF.

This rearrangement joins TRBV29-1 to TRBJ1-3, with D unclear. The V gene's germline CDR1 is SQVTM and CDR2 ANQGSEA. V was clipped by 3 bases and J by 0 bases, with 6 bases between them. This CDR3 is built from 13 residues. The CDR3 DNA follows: TGCAGCGTTGACGGGAGCTCTGGAAACACCATATATTTT. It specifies CSVDGSSGNTIYF.

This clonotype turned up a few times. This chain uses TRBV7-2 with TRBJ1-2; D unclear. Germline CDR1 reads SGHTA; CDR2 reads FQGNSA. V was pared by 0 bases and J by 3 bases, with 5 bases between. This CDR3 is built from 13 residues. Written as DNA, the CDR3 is TGTGCCAGCAGCTTAGCCCAGGACTATGGCTACACCTTC. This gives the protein CASSLAQDYGYTF.

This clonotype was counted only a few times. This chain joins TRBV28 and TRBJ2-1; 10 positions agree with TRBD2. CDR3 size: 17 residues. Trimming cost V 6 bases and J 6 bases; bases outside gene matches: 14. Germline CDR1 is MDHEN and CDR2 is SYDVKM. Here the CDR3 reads CASRTLGTSVDSNEQFF. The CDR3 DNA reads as TGTGCCAGCAGGACCCTCGGGACTAGCGTGGATAGCAATGAGCAGTTCTTC.

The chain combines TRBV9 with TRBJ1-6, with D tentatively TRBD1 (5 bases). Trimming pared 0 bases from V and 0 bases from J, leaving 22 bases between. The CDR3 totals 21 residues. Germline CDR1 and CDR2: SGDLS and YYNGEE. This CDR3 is CASSVVETLPDKSSYNSPLHF. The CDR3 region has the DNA TGTGCCAGCAGCGTAGTTGAGACGCTGCCGGACAAAAGCTCCTATAATTCACCCCTCCACTTT.

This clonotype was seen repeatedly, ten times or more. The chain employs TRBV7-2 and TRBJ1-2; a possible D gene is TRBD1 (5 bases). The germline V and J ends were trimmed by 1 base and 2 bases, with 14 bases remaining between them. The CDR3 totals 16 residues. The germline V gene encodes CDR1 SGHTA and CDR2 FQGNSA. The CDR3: CASSLGGTDINYGYTF. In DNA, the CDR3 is TGTGCCAGCAGCTTAGGCGGGACCGATATCAACTATGGCTACACCTTC.

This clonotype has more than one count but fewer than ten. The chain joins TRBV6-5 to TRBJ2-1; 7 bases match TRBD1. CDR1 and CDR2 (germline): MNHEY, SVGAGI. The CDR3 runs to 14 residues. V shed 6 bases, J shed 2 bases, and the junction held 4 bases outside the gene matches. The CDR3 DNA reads TGTGCCAGCAGCCAGGGGGTTCCCTACAATGAGCAGTTCTTC. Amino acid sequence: CASSQGVPYNEQFF.

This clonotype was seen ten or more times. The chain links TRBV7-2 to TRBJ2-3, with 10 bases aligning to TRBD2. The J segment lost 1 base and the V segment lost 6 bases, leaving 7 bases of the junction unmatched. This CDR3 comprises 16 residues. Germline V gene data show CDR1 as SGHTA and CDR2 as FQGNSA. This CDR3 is CASSRTSGMRTDTQYF. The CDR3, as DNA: TGTGCCAGCAGTCGGACTAGCGGAATGCGCACAGATACGCAGTATTTT.

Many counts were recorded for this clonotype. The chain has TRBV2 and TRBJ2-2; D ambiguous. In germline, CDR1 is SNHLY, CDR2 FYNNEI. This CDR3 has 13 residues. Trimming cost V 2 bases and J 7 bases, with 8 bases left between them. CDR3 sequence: CASSERTIGELFF. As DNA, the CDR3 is TGTGCCAGCAGTGAAAGGACCATCGGGGAGCTGTTTTTT.

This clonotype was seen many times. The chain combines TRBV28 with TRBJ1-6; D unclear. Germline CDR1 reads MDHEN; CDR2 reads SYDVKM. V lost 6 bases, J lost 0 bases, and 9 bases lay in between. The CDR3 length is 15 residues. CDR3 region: CASSQTSSYNSPLHF. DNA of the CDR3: TGTGCCAGCAGCCAAACCAGCTCCTATAATTCACCCCTCCACTTT.

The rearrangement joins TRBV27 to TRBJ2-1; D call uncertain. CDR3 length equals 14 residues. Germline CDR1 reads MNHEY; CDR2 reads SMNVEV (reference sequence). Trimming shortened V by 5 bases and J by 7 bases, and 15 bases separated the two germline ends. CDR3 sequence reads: CASSPRTLGNEQFF. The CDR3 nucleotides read TGTGCCAGCAGTCCCCGGACCCTGGGGAATGAGCAGTTCTTC.

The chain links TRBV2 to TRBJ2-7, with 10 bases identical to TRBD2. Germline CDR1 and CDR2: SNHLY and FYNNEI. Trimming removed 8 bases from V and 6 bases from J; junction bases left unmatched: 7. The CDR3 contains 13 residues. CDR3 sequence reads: CASAWASGGEQYF. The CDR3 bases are TGTGCCAGCGCTTGGGCTAGCGGGGGCGAGCAGTACTTC.

The CDR3 bases are TGTGCCAGCTCACTCGGACAGGGGCCCTATGGCTACACCTTC. Encoded protein: CASSLGQGPYGYTF. The V and J genes are TRBV18 and TRBJ1-2, with TRBD1 identical over 9 bases. Germline loops: CDR1 KGHSH, CDR2 LQKENI. V was clipped by 4 bases and J by 4 bases; unmatched bases: 4. This CDR3 has 14 amino acids. The complete variable domain, with remaining parts taken from reference TRBV18 and TRBJ1-2, reads NAGVMQNPRHLVRRRGQEARLRCSPMKGHSHVYWYRQLPEEGLKFMVYLQKENIIDESGMPKERFSAEFPKEGPSILRIQQVVRGDSAAYFCASSLGQGPYGYTFGSGTRLTVV.

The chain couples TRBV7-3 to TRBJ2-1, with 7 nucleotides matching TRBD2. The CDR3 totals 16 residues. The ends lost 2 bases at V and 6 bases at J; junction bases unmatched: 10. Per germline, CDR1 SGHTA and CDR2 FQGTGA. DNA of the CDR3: TGTGCCAGCAGCTTACCCCCCGGGGGGAATTTCAATGAGCAGTTCTTC. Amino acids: CASSLPPGGNFNEQFF.

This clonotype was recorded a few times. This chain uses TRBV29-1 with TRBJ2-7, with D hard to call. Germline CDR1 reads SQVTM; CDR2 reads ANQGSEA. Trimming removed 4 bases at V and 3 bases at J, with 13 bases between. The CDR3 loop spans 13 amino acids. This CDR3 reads CSVVLPGLYEQYF. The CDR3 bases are TGCAGCGTTGTTCTGCCGGGCCTCTACGAGCAGTACTTC.

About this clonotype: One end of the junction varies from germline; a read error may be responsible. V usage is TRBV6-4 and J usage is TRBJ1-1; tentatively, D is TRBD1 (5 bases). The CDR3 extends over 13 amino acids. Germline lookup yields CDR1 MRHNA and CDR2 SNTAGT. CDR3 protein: CASSVTVNSEAFF. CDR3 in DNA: TGTGCCAGCAGTGTGACAGTGAACTCTGAAGCTTTCTTT.

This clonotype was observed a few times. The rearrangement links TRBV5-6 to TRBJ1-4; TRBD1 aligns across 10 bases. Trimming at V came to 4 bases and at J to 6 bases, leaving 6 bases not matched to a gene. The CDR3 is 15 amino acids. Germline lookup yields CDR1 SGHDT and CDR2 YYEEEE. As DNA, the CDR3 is TGTGCCAGCAGCCTACCCGGGACAGGGGATGAAAAACTGTTTTTT. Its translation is CASSLPGTGDEKLFF.

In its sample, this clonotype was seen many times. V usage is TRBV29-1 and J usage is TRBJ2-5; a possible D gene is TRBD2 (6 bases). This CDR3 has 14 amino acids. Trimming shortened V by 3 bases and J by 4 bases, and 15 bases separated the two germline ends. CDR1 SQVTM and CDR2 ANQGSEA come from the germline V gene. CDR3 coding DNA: TGCAGCGTTGATGAGGAGGGGTTCGGAGAGACCCAGTACTTC. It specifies CSVDEEGFGETQYF.

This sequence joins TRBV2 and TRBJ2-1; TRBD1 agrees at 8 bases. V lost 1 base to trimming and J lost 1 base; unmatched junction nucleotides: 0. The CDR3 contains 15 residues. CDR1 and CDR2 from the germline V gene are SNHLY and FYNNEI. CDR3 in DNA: TGTGCCAGCAGTGAAGACAGGGGGTCCTACAATGAGCAGTTCTTC. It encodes CASSEDRGSYNEQFF.

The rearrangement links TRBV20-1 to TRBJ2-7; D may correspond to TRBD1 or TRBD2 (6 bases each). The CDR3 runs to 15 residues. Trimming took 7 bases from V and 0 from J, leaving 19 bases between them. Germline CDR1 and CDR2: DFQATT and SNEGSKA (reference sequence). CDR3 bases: TGCAGTGTCTTTGGAGGGGGGAGGAGCTCCTACGAGCAGTACTTC. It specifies CSVFGGGRSSYEQYF.